This is a list of T cell receptor beta chains from one sample in a study of T-cell reconstitution after alpha-beta-depleted transplantation in children. In TCRdb, the PCR reads were re-called with MiXCR into one record per CDR3 protein. The sample gives some 600,000 distinct CDR3 sequences, 15% to 20% of which show up once; approximately 1.1% is in the top ten. This sample comprised PBMCs from the stem cell graft donor, obtained from the stem cell graft. The receptors were sampled from a human donor who donated a stem cell graft to a child with acute myeloid leukemia. Each CDR3 is given with its conserved first and last residue. D genes are given only for firm matches. Clone size is given for some rows only: seen once, a few or many times, or a class if the clone is expanded.

v_call	clone_size	d_call	j_call	cdr3_aa	cdr3_nt
TRBV30	few	-	TRBJ1-1	CAWSPGLNTEAFF	TGTGCCTGGAGTCCAGGCTTGAACACTGAAGCTTTCTTT
TRBV10-3	few	-	TRBJ2-2	CAISERTSNTGELFF	TGTGCCATCAGTGAGAGGACGTCGAACACCGGGGAGCTGTTTTTT
TRBV6-2/TRBV6-3	few	TRBD1	TRBJ2-2	CASNPGQGMFTGELFF	TGTGCCAGCAACCCGGGACAGGGAATGTTCACCGGGGAGCTGTTTTTT
TRBV6-6	many	-	TRBJ1-4	CATRTSGIGKLFF	TGTGCCACCCGGACGTCAGGGATCGGAAAACTGTTTTTT
TRBV11-2	-	-	TRBJ2-3	CASSLEHQLHTQYF	TGTGCCAGCAGCTTAGAGCACCAGTTGCATACGCAGTATTTT
TRBV6-1	many	-	TRBJ2-1	CASSDGHNEQFF	TGTGCCAGCAGTGATGGACACAATGAGCAGTTCTTC
TRBV6-4	many	TRBD2	TRBJ2-1	CASSDERGGSYNEQFF	TGTGCCAGCAGTGACGAGCGGGGGGGCTCCTACAATGAGCAGTTCTTC
TRBV5-6	few	-	TRBJ1-2	CASSSGDSFLSDYGYTF	TGTGCCAGCAGCTCGGGCGATAGTTTCTTATCGGACTATGGCTACACCTTC
TRBV20-1	few	TRBD2	TRBJ2-5	CSAKRLAGVQETQYF	TGCAGTGCCAAACGACTAGCGGGGGTCCAAGAGACCCAGTACTTC
TRBV19	few	-	TRBJ2-3	CASSRKAGDTQYF	TGTGCCAGTAGTAGGAAGGCAGGGGATACGCAGTATTTT
TRBV7-2	-	TRBD2	TRBJ2-3	CASNRGGRSTDTQYF	TGTGCCAGCAACCGCGGGGGGCGGAGCACAGATACGCAGTATTTT
TRBV24-1	many	TRBD1	TRBJ2-1	CATSDLAWTGGESSYNEQFF	TGTGCCACCAGTGATTTGGCTTGGACAGGGGGCGAAAGCTCCTACAATGAGCAGTTCTTC
TRBV20-1	many	-	TRBJ1-6	CSAREWGADNSPLHF	TGCAGTGCTAGAGAATGGGGGGCCGATAATTCACCCCTCCACTTT
TRBV20-1	few	-	TRBJ2-3	CSARGQGMGTDTQYF	TGCAGTGCTAGAGGTCAGGGGATGGGCACAGATACGCAGTATTTT
TRBV5-1	-	TRBD1	TRBJ1-2	CASSWGDSKLFYTF	TGCGCCAGCAGCTGGGGGGACAGCAAGCTTTTCTACACCTTC
TRBV5-1	-	-	TRBJ2-3	CASRSGTTTDTQYF	TGCGCCAGCAGATCCGGGACAACCACAGATACGCAGTATTTT
TRBV5-1	-	TRBD1	TRBJ2-5	CASSSTGSRETQYF	TGCGCCAGCAGCTCGACAGGGTCCCGAGAGACCCAGTACTTC
TRBV9	-	TRBD1	TRBJ2-7	CASSATGGSYEQYF	TGTGCCAGCAGCGCGACAGGGGGATCCTACGAGCAGTACTTC
TRBV28	few	-	TRBJ1-1	CASSPFMAEAFF	TGTGCCAGCAGTCCTTTCATGGCTGAAGCTTTCTTT
TRBV7-2	-	-	TRBJ2-6	CASRPANVLTF	TGTGCCAGCCGCCCGGCCAACGTCCTGACTTTC
TRBV7-9	-	TRBD2	TRBJ2-5	CASQGLAVQETQYF	TGTGCCAGCCAAGGACTAGCGGTACAAGAGACCCAGTACTTC
TRBV19	many	TRBD2	TRBJ2-5	CASSIVRGQETQYF	TGTGCCAGTAGTATAGTGCGGGGGCAAGAGACCCAGTACTTC
TRBV5-6	many	TRBD1	TRBJ1-2	CASSVAGGDGYTF	TGTGCCAGCAGCGTCGCAGGGGGAGACGGCTACACCTTC
TRBV19	once	TRBD1	TRBJ1-2	CASSTGEGEYGYTF	TGTGCCAGTTCTACAGGGGAAGGTGAATATGGCTACACCTTC
TRBV10-3	many	-	TRBJ2-1	CAAGPSGSSYNEQFF	TGTGCCGCTGGGCCAAGCGGTAGCTCCTACAATGAGCAGTTCTTC
TRBV20-1	many	-	TRBJ2-7	CSATRPVTGSYEQYF	TGCAGTGCAACCCGGCCCGTAACCGGGTCCTACGAGCAGTACTTC
TRBV29-1	many	-	TRBJ1-2	CSVGQGVDYGYTF	TGCAGCGTTGGTCAAGGGGTTGACTATGGCTACACCTTC
TRBV7-8	-	-	TRBJ2-2	CASSLGSLTGELFF	TGTGCCAGCAGCTTAGGTTCCCTCACCGGGGAGCTGTTTTTT
TRBV7-9	-	-	TRBJ1-4	CASSFNNEKLFF	TGTGCCAGCAGCTTTAATAATGAAAAACTGTTTTTT
TRBV9	many	-	TRBJ2-1	CASSVDLTYSFTEQFF	TGTGCCAGCAGCGTAGACCTAACGTATAGTTTTACTGAGCAGTTCTTC
TRBV24-1	-	TRBD1	TRBJ2-1	CATSEKGQGLGNEQFF	TGTGCCACCAGTGAAAAGGGACAGGGGCTAGGGAATGAGCAGTTCTTC
TRBV9	many	TRBD2	TRBJ2-1	CASSVGGLGYNEQFF	TGTGCCAGCAGCGTGGGGGGACTAGGTTACAATGAGCAGTTCTTC
TRBV20-1	many	-	TRBJ1-1	CSAIPRREAFF	TGCAGTGCTATCCCACGAAGAGAAGCTTTCTTT
TRBV10-3	-	-	TRBJ1-4	CAISESGLNEKLFF	TGTGCCATCAGTGAATCAGGGCTTAATGAAAAACTGTTTTTT
TRBV7-3	-	TRBD2	TRBJ2-1	CASSPVSGGGYNEQFF	TGTGCCAGCAGCCCAGTTAGCGGGGGGGGATACAATGAGCAGTTCTTC
TRBV12-3/TRBV12-4	many	-	TRBJ2-1	CATRGRKDEQFF	TGTGCCACGCGGGGGCGTAAAGATGAGCAGTTCTTC
TRBV7-9	-	-	TRBJ2-3	CASQRIGDTQYF	TGTGCCAGCCAGAGGATAGGAGATACGCAGTATTTT
TRBV27	many	-	TRBJ1-3	CASSFRGSGNTIYF	TGTGCCAGCAGTTTTCGGGGATCTGGAAACACCATATATTTT
TRBV20-1	many	TRBD2	TRBJ2-3	CSANPGTSGTDTQYF	TGCAGTGCAAACCCCGGGACTAGCGGCACAGATACGCAGTATTTT
TRBV7-2	few	-	TRBJ1-5	CASSLAPGPTSNQPQHF	TGTGCCAGCAGCCTTGCTCCGGGACCGACAAGCAATCAGCCCCAGCATTTT
TRBV7-2	few	TRBD1	TRBJ2-3	CASSSTGGPTDTQYF	TGTGCCAGCAGCTCTACAGGGGGCCCAACAGATACGCAGTATTTT
TRBV24-1	many	-	TRBJ2-3	CATGPRGDTDTQYF	TGTGCCACAGGTCCCAGGGGGGACACAGATACGCAGTATTTT
TRBV4-3	-	TRBD2	TRBJ2-3	CASSQGPLAGEDTQYF	TGCGCCAGCAGCCAAGGCCCACTAGCGGGGGAAGATACGCAGTATTTT
TRBV6-2/TRBV6-3	once	TRBD1	TRBJ1-2	CASRNGQGRGYGYTF	TGTGCCAGCAGAAATGGACAGGGACGCGGCTATGGCTACACCTTC
TRBV27	many	TRBD1	TRBJ1-1	CASSLIGTGSTEAFF	TGTGCCAGCAGTTTAATCGGGACAGGGAGCACTGAAGCTTTCTTT
TRBV5-1	-	TRBD2	TRBJ2-1	CASSPPLAGGRNEQFF	TGCGCCAGCAGCCCTCCTCTAGCGGGGGGGCGTAATGAGCAGTTCTTC
TRBV7-2	many	-	TRBJ1-1	CASSPRGGLNTEAFF	TGTGCCAGCAGCCCCAGAGGAGGCTTGAACACTGAAGCTTTCTTT
TRBV5-4	-	-	TRBJ2-3	CASRPTLAGRTDTQYF	TGTGCCAGCAGGCCTACTTTAGCTGGGCGGACAGATACGCAGTATTTT
TRBV27	many	TRBD1	TRBJ2-3	CASSSTDRVADTQYF	TGTGCCAGCAGTTCTACCGACAGGGTCGCAGATACGCAGTATTTT
TRBV11-1	-	TRBD1	TRBJ2-1	CASSLELGAGTASYNEQFF	TGTGCCAGCAGCTTAGAACTGGGAGCCGGGACAGCCTCCTACAATGAGCAGTTCTTC
TRBV7-9	few	-	TRBJ1-6	CASSPVRDTYNSPLHF	TGTGCCAGCAGCCCTGTTCGGGACACCTATAATTCACCCCTCCACTTT
TRBV5-6	-	-	TRBJ2-2	CASSPRTFNTGELFF	TGTGCCAGCAGCCCAAGGACTTTCAACACCGGGGAGCTGTTTTTT
TRBV11-1	few	TRBD2	TRBJ2-1	CASSLGVKPSGAYNEQFF	TGTGCCAGCAGCTTAGGGGTAAAGCCTAGCGGGGCTTACAATGAGCAGTTCTTC
TRBV15	-	-	TRBJ2-5	CATSRDGLGTQYF	TGTGCCACCAGCAGAGATGGCCTGGGGACCCAGTACTTC
TRBV2	once	-	TRBJ2-7	CASSIDRDSYEQYF	TGTGCCAGTTCTATAGATCGGGACTCCTACGAGCAGTACTTC
TRBV6-1	many	-	TRBJ2-7	CASSDMSGVIYEQYF	TGTGCCAGCAGTGACATGTCGGGCGTGATCTACGAGCAGTACTTC
TRBV7-2	-	-	TRBJ2-1	CASSSRRGRLSEQFF	TGTGCCAGCAGTTCCCGCCGGGGGAGGTTAAGTGAGCAGTTCTTC
TRBV10-3	many	-	TRBJ2-1	CAISESVRQGWIEFF	TGTGCCATCAGTGAGTCGGTACGGCAGGGGTGGATTGAATTCTTC
TRBV20-1	many	-	TRBJ1-1	CSARDFQGSNTEAFF	TGCAGTGCTAGAGATTTTCAGGGATCGAACACTGAAGCTTTCTTT
TRBV6-5	few	-	TRBJ2-2	CASSYPEGSSGATGELFF	TGTGCCAGCAGTTACCCTGAAGGTTCCTCGGGCGCAACCGGGGAGCTGTTTTTT